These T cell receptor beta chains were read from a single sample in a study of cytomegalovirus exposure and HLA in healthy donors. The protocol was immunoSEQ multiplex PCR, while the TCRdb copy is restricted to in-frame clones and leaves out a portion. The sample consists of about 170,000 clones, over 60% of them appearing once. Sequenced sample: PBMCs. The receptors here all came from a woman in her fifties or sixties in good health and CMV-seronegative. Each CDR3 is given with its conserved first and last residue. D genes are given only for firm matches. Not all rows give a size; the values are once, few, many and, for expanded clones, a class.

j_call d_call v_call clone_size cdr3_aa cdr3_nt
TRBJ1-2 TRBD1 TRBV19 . CASSPFIIGTGERGYTF TGTGCCAGTAGTCCCTTTATCATCGGGACAGGGGAACGTGGCTACACCTTC
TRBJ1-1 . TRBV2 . CASSGPWRENTEAFF TGTGCCAGCAGTGGACCCTGGCGGGAGAACACTGAAGCTTTCTTT
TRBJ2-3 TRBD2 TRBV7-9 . CSSSPLRGGTVDTQYF TGTTCCAGCAGCCCACTGCGGGGGGGGACCGTGGATACGCAGTATTTT
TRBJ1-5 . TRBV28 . CASSPTPLRLYSNQPQHF TGTGCCAGCAGCCCCACCCCCCTCCGGTTATATAGCAATCAGCCCCAGCATTTT
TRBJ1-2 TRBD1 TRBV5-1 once CASSWDRVEGYTF TGCGCCAGCAGTTGGGACAGGGTTGAGGGCTACACCTTC
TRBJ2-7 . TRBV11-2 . CASSPVALSYEQYF TGTGCCAGCAGCCCCGTAGCGCTATCCTACGAGCAGTACTTC
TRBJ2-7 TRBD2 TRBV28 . CASREGGQREQYF TGTGCCAGCAGGGAGGGAGGGCAGCGAGAGCAGTACTTC
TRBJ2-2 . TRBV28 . CASRRGRRGTGELFF TGTGCCAGCAGAAGGGGACGACGGGGGACCGGGGAGCTGTTTTTT
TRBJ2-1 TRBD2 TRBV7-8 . CASSLRTSVYNEQFF TGTGCCAGCAGCCTACGGACTAGCGTATACAATGAGCAGTTCTTC
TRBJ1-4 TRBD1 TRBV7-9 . CSSSPGTVNEKLFF TGTTCCAGCAGCCCCGGGACAGTTAATGAAAAACTGTTTTTT
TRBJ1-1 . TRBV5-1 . CASSLEGRTNTEAFF TGCGCCAGCAGCTTGGAGGGGAGGACGAACACTGAAGCTTTCTTT
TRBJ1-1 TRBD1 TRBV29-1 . CSVEGQGATEAFF TGCAGCGTTGAGGGACAGGGGGCCACTGAAGCTTTCTTT
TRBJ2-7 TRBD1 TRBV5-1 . CASSLGTVEQYF TGCGCCAGCAGCCTCGGGACAGTCGAGCAGTACTTC
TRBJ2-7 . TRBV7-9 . CASSPSGRWAGEQYF TGTGCCAGCAGCCCATCCGGACGGTGGGCGGGGGAGCAGTACTTC
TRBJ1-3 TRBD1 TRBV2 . CASRETGASGNTIYF TGTGCCAGCAGGGAAACAGGGGCCTCGGGAAACACCATATATTTT
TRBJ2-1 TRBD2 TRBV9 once CASSVGVTAGVRQFF TGTGCCAGCAGCGTAGGAGTGACAGCGGGAGTAAGGCAGTTCTTC
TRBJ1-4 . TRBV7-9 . CASSLRGSNEKLFF TGTGCCAGCAGCTTAAGGGGATCCAATGAAAAACTGTTTTTT
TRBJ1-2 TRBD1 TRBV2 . CASVRDRDYGYTF TGTGCCAGCGTCCGGGACAGGGACTATGGCTACACCTTC
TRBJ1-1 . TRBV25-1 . CASSEYYRAEAFF TGTGCCAGCAGTGAATACTACAGGGCGGAAGCTTTCTTT
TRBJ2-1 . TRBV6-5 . CASRRTHNEQFF TGTGCCAGCAGGAGGACTCACAATGAGCAGTTCTTC
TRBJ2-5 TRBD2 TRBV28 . CASSAVLTGTSGKETQYF TGTGCCAGCAGTGCCGTCCTAACCGGGACTAGCGGTAAAGAGACCCAGTACTTC
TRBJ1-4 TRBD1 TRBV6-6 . CASKDRDRPTNEKLFF TGTGCCAGCAAAGACCGGGACAGGCCAACTAATGAAAAACTGTTTTTT
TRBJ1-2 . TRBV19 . CASSAGGGAGGYTF TGTGCCAGTAGTGCCGGCGGGGGGGCCGGTGGCTACACCTTC
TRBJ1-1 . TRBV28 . CASSLGIMTEAFF TGTGCCAGCAGTTTGGGCATTATGACTGAAGCTTTCTTT
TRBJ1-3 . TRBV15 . CATSRDKELGNTIYF TGTGCCACCAGCAGAGATAAGGAGTTGGGAAACACCATATATTTT
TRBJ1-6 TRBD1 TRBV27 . CASGHRQGRTSPLHF TGTGCCAGCGGGCATCGACAGGGGAGGACTTCACCCCTCCACTTT
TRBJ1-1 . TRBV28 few CASSLGQGGAEAFF TGTGCCAGCAGTTTAGGTCAGGGTGGGGCTGAAGCTTTCTTT
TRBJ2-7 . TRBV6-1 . CASSGDFPYEQYF TGTGCCAGCAGTGGGGACTTTCCCTACGAGCAGTACTTC
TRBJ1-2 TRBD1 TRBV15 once CATSGQASFYGYTF TGTGCCACCAGCGGACAGGCATCATTCTATGGCTACACCTTC